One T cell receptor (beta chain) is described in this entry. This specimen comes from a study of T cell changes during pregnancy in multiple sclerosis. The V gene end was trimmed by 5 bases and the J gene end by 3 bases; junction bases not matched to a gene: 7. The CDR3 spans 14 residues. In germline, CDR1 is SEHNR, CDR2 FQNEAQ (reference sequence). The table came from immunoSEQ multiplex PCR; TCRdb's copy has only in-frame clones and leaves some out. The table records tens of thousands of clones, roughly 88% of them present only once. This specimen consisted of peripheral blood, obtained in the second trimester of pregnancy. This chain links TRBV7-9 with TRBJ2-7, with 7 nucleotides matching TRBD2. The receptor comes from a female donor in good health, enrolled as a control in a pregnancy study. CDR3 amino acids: CASSPGTGGYEQYF. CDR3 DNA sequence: TGTGCCAGCAGCCCAGGGACGGGGGGCTACGAGCAGTACTTC.